This TCR beta chain was recovered during a study of T-cell memory formation after mild COVID-19. Overall study context: TCR clustering was largely donor specific. Study results and limitations: Pre-infection memory held some responding clones, suggesting pre-existing cross-reactive T cells responded. Shrinking CD4+ clones were chiefly CM and EM; CD8+ ones were chiefly EMRA.

In TCRdb, the 5' RACE reads were re-called with MiXCR into one record per CDR3 protein. Seen here are 530,000 or so distinct CDR3 sequences, 17% observed once, and the top ten hold around 8.1%. Of note for this clonotype: Its antigen is still unknown.

The CDR3 extends over 13 amino acids. Trimming removed 4 bases at V and 8 bases at J, with 14 bases between. CDR1 LGHDT and CDR2 YNNKEL come from the germline V gene (reference sequence). The sequenced sample consisted of PBMCs or a T cell subset sorted from them (not recorded which). The V call is TRBV3-1, the J call TRBJ1-2; TRBD1 might be the D (6 bases). This clonotype originated in an adult woman who had mild COVID-19 (a few samples of this study predate the infection). Cell type and time point are not known. The CDR3 DNA reads as TGTGCCAGCAGCCTGGACAGCCTCTTGGGCTACACCTTC. Residues: CASSLDSLLGYTF.